The next 8 T cell receptor beta chains were all read from a single sample in a study of blood T cell repertoires in COVID-19. Some clones are missing from TCRdb's copy, which holds only in-frame ones; the method was immunoSEQ multiplex PCR. The repertoire has a few hundred thousand clones, 75% to 90% of them found once; the top ten carry approximately 11%. Sequencing was performed on peripheral blood. The receptors were sampled from a woman in her sixties or seventies with acute or convalescent COVID-19.

This chain uses TRBV7-9 with TRBJ2-2; 9 nucleotides agree with TRBD1. Unmatched junction bases numbered 4, after V lost 3 bases and J lost 5 bases. Germline V CDR1 and CDR2: SEHNR, FQNEAQ (reference sequence). This CDR3 contains 15 residues. In nucleotides, the CDR3 is TGTGCCAGCAGCTTTGGACAGGGGAGGACCGGGGAGCTGTTTTTT. It yields the protein CASSFGQGRTGELFF.

The chain carries TRBV6-1 and TRBJ2-6; D uncertain. Trimming left V 2 bases short and J 9 bases short, with 11 bases between. This CDR3 has 14 residues. Germline-derived CDR1 and CDR2 are MNHNS and SASEGT. CDR3 coding DNA: TGTGCCAGCAGTGAACTCCCGGCAGGCAACGTCCTGACTTTC. Amino acids: CASSELPAGNVLTF.

This clone turned up a few times. V is TRBV19 and J is TRBJ1-5; the match to TRBD1 covers 8 bases. Germline V gene data show CDR1 as LNHDA and CDR2 as SQIVND (reference sequence). The J segment lost 0 bases and the V segment lost 4 bases, leaving 5 bases of the junction unmatched. The CDR3 runs to 16 residues. In nucleotides, the CDR3 is TGTGCCAGTAGTACTCGGACAGGGTATAGCAATCAGCCCCAGCATTTT. Translation gives CASSTRTGYSNQPQHF.

The chain uses TRBV18 and TRBJ2-7; D remains ambiguous. CDR3 size: 14 residues. Trimming shortened V by 2 bases and J by 5 bases, and 13 bases separated the two germline ends. Germline CDR1 and CDR2: KGHSH and LQKENI. The CDR3 spells CASSPLAGLDEQYF. The CDR3 nucleotides read TGTGCCAGCTCACCATTGGCTGGGCTCGACGAGCAGTACTTC.

The V call is TRBV7-3, the J call TRBJ2-2, with TRBD1 identical over 8 bases. From germline, CDR1 is SGHTA and CDR2 FQGTGA. V dropped 2 bases and J dropped 1; count of bases not matched to a gene: 3. CDR3 length equals 16 residues. The CDR3 DNA is TGTGCCAGCAGCTTACTGGGGACAGGGAACACCGGGGAGCTGTTTTTT. This encodes CASSLLGTGNTGELFF.

Turning to this clone: Other DNA sequences in the same sample also yield this CDR3. The rearrangement joins TRBV27 to TRBJ1-2, with D unclear. V was shortened by 3 bases and J by 2 bases, with 7 bases between the two germline ends. This CDR3 contains 13 residues. Germline CDR1 reads MNHEY; CDR2 reads SMNVEV (reference sequence). Written as DNA, the CDR3 is TGTGCCAGCAGTTTCCGGGGAAACTATGGCTACACCTTC. This translates into CASSFRGNYGYTF.

V gene TRBV5-1 combines with J gene TRBJ1-1; D is ambiguous. Germline V lookup: CDR1 SGHRS, CDR2 YFSETQ. Trimming shortened V by 4 bases and J by 3 bases, and 7 bases separated the two germline ends. The CDR3 loop spans 12 amino acids. CDR3 in amino acids: CASSNGDTEAFF. The DNA for the CDR3 is TGCGCCAGCAGCAACGGAGACACTGAAGCTTTCTTT.

The V call is TRBV25-1, the J call TRBJ1-6, with a tentative D call TRBD1 (6 bases). Germline assignment: CDR1 MGHDK and CDR2 SYGVNS. The CDR3 runs to 18 residues. Trimming took 4 bases from V and 6 from J, leaving 22 bases between them. This CDR3 is CASSGGTSRGRSNSPLHF. CDR3 nucleotides: TGTGCCAGCAGTGGGGGGACATCCCGGGGTAGGTCTAATTCACCCCTCCACTTT.